This T cell receptor beta chain is drawn from a study of shared clonotypes between healthy human individuals. As defined, naive CD8 cells were CD45RO-negative and positively selected for CCR7, with terminally differentiated effector memory CD45RA+ cells excluded. Generated by immunoSEQ multiplex PCR, the TCRdb table keeps only in-frame clones and is missing some. The sample has around 650,000 clones; 95% to 96% are singletons. This clone appeared a single time. Trimming took 4 bases from V and 8 from J; bases not matched to a gene: 16. The CDR3 runs 16 residues. From germline, CDR1 is SGHNT and CDR2 YYREEE (reference sequence).

The receptor comes from a woman in her twenties or thirties in good health. The sequenced sample was naive CD8+ T cells sorted from blood. J is TRBJ1-2 and V is TRBV5-4; 8 positions agree with TRBD1. The CDR3 loop reads CASSVFGDRSLSGYTF. The CDR3 DNA follows: TGTGCCAGCAGCGTATTTGGGGACAGGTCTTTGAGCGGCTACACCTTC.